This paragraph reports one TCR beta chain. In the original workflow: Scientists estimated how many nucleated cells there were by amplifying reference gene primers. Some clones are missing from TCRdb's copy, which holds only in-frame ones; the method was immunoSEQ multiplex PCR. For V, J and clone size, that table is used; D and trimming come from the DNA. Among around 150,000 clones listed, around nine tenths were seen once. The entry originates in a study of blood T cell repertoires in COVID-19. The overall study: COVID-19 samples collected from the United States, Italy and Spain covered acute and convalescent phases. Sources were T cells, B-cell-depleted T cells, or PBMCs; the material itself was cDNA or gDNA.

The CDR3 covers 11 residues. The germline V gene encodes CDR1 SGHTA and CDR2 FQGNSA. Deletions cut 5 bases from V and 2 bases from J, with 4 bases between. The sequence was obtained from a middle-aged woman with acute or convalescent COVID-19. Material for sequencing was peripheral blood. The chain uses TRBV7-2 and TRBJ2-7; D unclear. The CDR3 DNA follows: TGTGCCAGCAGCCTTCCCTACGAGCAGTACTTC. Protein: CASSLPYEQYF.